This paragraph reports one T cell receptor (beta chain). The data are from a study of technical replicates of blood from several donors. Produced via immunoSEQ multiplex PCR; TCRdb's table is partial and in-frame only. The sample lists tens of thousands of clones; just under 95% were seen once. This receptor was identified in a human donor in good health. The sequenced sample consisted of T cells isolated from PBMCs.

The CDR3 DNA reads as TGTGCCGTAATAGGGACAGGGAAATCTGGGGCCAACGTCCTGACTTTC. It specifies CAVIGTGKSGANVLTF. This chain connects TRBV10-3 to TRBJ2-6, with TRBD1 matching 9 bases. The CDR3 covers 16 residues. Germline V gene data show CDR1 as ENHRY and CDR2 as SYGVKD. V gave up 11 bases and J gave up 1 base; unmatched junction bases: 9.